This T cell receptor beta chain emerged from a study of shared clonotypes between healthy human individuals. Study observations and caveats: Clonotypes shared by all four sorted-subset donors had higher generation probabilities than non-shared clonotypes. Apart from blood, nothing was sampled; tissue repertoires likely differ.

Turning to this clone: Its antigen is unknown.

Method: immunoSEQ multiplex PCR; TCRdb's copy keeps in-frame clones and lacks some. Of 2 million to 2.5 million clones in the sample, approximately 94% were seen once. Naive CD8 isolation took CD45RO-negative cells positively selected for CCR7 and excluded terminally differentiated effector memory CD45RA+ cells. The length of the CDR3 is 11 residues. V dropped 4 bases and J dropped 8 bases, with 10 bases sitting between them. Germline V gives CDR1 DFQATT, CDR2 SNEGSKA (reference sequence). The chain has TRBV20-1 and TRBJ2-3; no clear D. The sequence came from a man between 18 and 29 years old in good health. Sample: naive CD8+ T cells sorted from blood. CDR3 DNA sequence: TGCAGTGCTACTACCCTGGGTACGCAGTATTTT. This codes for CSATTLGTQYF.